This passage covers 22 T cell receptor beta chains from one sample sequenced in a study of Ad26.COV2.S vaccination and SARS-CoV-2 variants. Clones were sequenced by immunoSEQ multiplex PCR, and TCRdb holds only the in-frame ones, with some missing. The table records 320,000 or so clones, roughly 90% of them present only once. Treatment: 15 to 20 received Ad26.COV2.S at low or high dose, single or two shots; 5 received placebo; per-sample allocation not given. Sampling was done on day 63 after the first vaccine or placebo injection. The sample in question was peripheral blood, obtained in a trial of Ad26.COV2.S vaccine versus placebo. The receptors derive from a person between 18 and 60 years old who received the Ad26.COV2.S COVID-19 vaccine or a placebo.

The chain links TRBV29-1 to TRBJ2-5; perhaps TRBD2 as D (5 bases). Germline lookup yields CDR1 SQVTM and CDR2 ANQGSEA. The CDR3 is 13 amino acids. With 6 bases removed from V and 5 bases from J, the gap between germline ends came to 16 bases. The chain's CDR3 is CSVDGVRAETQYF. CDR3 nucleotides: TGCAGCGTGGATGGGGTGAGGGCGGAGACCCAGTACTTC.

The CDR3 region has the DNA TGTGCCAGCAGCTTTGGGGACAGTTATAATTCACCCCTCCACTTT. Its protein product is CASSFGDSYNSPLHF. The chain combines TRBV12-1 with TRBJ1-6; the table assigns TRBD1, which was not confirmed against the DNA. TRBV12-1 is termed a pseudogene. The CDR3 length is 15 residues.

The V and J genes are TRBV28 and TRBJ1-2; no clear D gene. The germline V and J ends were trimmed by 7 bases and 8 bases, with 20 bases remaining between them. Germline V gene sequence: CDR1 MDHEN, CDR2 SYDVKM. The CDR3 is made up of 14 amino acids. CDR3 in amino acids: CASTHKRGSYGYTF. CDR3 nucleotides: TGTGCCAGCACCCACAAACGAGGGTCTTACGGCTACACCTTC.

This sequence joins TRBV29-1 and TRBJ2-7; D is perhaps TRBD2 (5 bases). The CDR3 covers 13 residues. Per the germline V gene, CDR1 is SQVTM and CDR2 is ANQGSEA. With 7 bases removed from V and 2 bases from J, the gap between germline ends came to 15 bases. DNA for the CDR3: TGCAGCGCGCAGATCGGGGAAGCCTACGAGCAGTACTTC. It translates to CSAQIGEAYEQYF.

The chain employs TRBV20-1 and TRBJ1-5; D possibly corresponds to TRBD1 (5 bases). This CDR3 is built from 14 residues. Looked up from germline, CDR1 is DFQATT and CDR2 is SNEGSKA (reference sequence). The V end was cut by 3 bases, the J end by 1 base, with 10 bases between. The CDR3 spells CSASRGNSNQPQHF. The CDR3, as DNA: TGCAGTGCTAGTAGGGGAAACAGCAATCAGCCCCAGCATTTT.

The chain links TRBV4-3 to TRBJ1-3; D is uncertain. The CDR3 consists of 14 residues. V lost 4 bases and J 4 bases, leaving 11 bases between the germline ends. Per the germline V gene, CDR1 is LGHNA and CDR2 is YSLEER. The CDR3 sequence: CASSRAEAGNTIYF. The CDR3, as DNA: TGCGCCAGCAGCCGAGCCGAGGCGGGAAACACCATATATTTT.

The chain uses TRBV6-2 or TRBV6-3 and TRBJ2-7, with 7 bases identical to TRBD1. The CDR3 consists of 16 residues. Germline V gives CDR1 MNHEY, CDR2 SVGEGT. The trim removed 4 bases at V and 3 bases at J, leaving 12 bases unmatched. CDR3 region: CASSSLLGRQGYEQYF. In DNA form, the CDR3 reads TGTGCCAGCAGTTCCCTCCTCGGTAGACAGGGCTACGAGCAGTACTTC.

The chain uses TRBV25-1 and TRBJ1-5; D gene unclear. Germline assignment: CDR1 MGHDK and CDR2 SYGVNS. Deletions cut 2 bases from V and 0 bases from J, with 11 bases between. The CDR3 sequence is 16 residues long. CDR3 protein: CASSEGSLDSNQPQHF. Written as DNA, the CDR3 is TGTGCCAGCAGTGAAGGTTCGCTCGATAGCAATCAGCCCCAGCATTTT. The variable domain in full, completed from reference TRBV25-1 and TRBJ1-5, reads EADIYQTPRYLVIGTGKKITLECSQTMGHDKMYWYQQDPGMELHLIHYSYGVNSTEKGDLSSESTVSRIRTEHFPLTLESARPSHTSQYLCASSEGSLDSNQPQHFGDGTRLSIL.

The rearrangement uses TRBV5-4 and TRBJ1-1, with D possibly TRBD1 on 5 matching bases. Trimming pared 2 bases from V and 4 bases from J, leaving 9 bases between. The CDR3 is 13 residues long. From germline, CDR1 is SGHNT and CDR2 YYREEE (reference sequence). CDR3 in amino acids: CASSFRGSTEAFF. In DNA form, the CDR3 reads TGTGCCAGCAGCTTCCGGGGCAGCACTGAAGCTTTCTTT.

V is TRBV4-3 and J is TRBJ2-1; TRBD2 aligns across 7 bases. Germline V lookup: CDR1 LGHNA, CDR2 YSLEER. Trimming removed 1 base from V and 0 bases from J; junction bases left unmatched: 12. CDR3 length equals 19 residues. The CDR3 spells CASSQGEGPSTISYNEQFF. In nucleotides, the CDR3 is TGCGCCAGCAGCCAAGGGGAGGGGCCCAGTACCATCTCCTACAATGAGCAGTTCTTC.

The chain is built from TRBV5-5 and TRBJ1-1, with D perhaps matching TRBD1 (6 bases). Germline V gene sequence: CDR1 SGHKS, CDR2 YYEKEE (reference sequence). This CDR3 has 15 amino acids. V was shortened by 3 bases and J by 2 bases, with 14 bases between the two germline ends. The CDR3 loop is CASSYRTVYNTEAFF. DNA for the CDR3: TGTGCCAGCAGCTATAGGACAGTTTACAACACTGAAGCTTTCTTT.

This chain connects TRBV4-1 to TRBJ2-4; D uncertain. V gave up 4 bases and J gave up 0 bases, with 13 bases separating them. From germline, CDR1 is MGHRA and CDR2 YSYEKL. The CDR3 length is 16 residues. CDR3 amino acids: CASSRSKDIAKNIQYF. CDR3 DNA sequence: TGCGCCAGCAGCCGCTCAAAAGACATAGCCAAAAACATTCAGTACTTC.

The genes are TRBV3-1 (or the pseudogene TRBV3-2) and TRBJ1-1; possibly TRBD1 for D (5 bases). Germline V gene data show CDR1 as LGHDT and CDR2 as YNNKEL (reference sequence). The V end lost 2 bases, the J end lost 1 base, and 14 bases lay between the germline ends. CDR3 length: 16 residues. CDR3 coding DNA: TGTGCCAGCAGCCAAAACATCGGGACGGAGAACACTGAAGCTTTCTTT. Translation: CASSQNIGTENTEAFF.

The V and J genes are TRBV4-1 and TRBJ1-5, with D uncertain. Trimming stripped 0 bases from V and 3 bases from J, with 15 bases between. The CDR3 is made up of 17 amino acids. CDR1 and CDR2 from the germline V gene are MGHRA and YSYEKL. The CDR3 region has the DNA TGCGCCAGCAGCCAAGAGCGCCCCTCGGGAATCAATCAGCCCCAGCATTTT. Protein product: CASSQERPSGINQPQHF.

This chain connects TRBV10-3 to TRBJ2-7; 9 bases match TRBD1. The CDR3 loop spans 13 amino acids. J lost 2 bases, V lost 6 bases, and 2 bases had no gene match. Germline CDR1 is ENHRY and CDR2 is SYGVKD. The CDR3 reads CAIRGDRAYEQYF. The CDR3, as DNA: TGTGCCATCAGGGGGGACAGGGCCTACGAGCAGTACTTC.

The chain combines TRBV2 with TRBJ1-2; 8 bases are a match to TRBD1. CDR3 length: 13 amino acids. V shed 10 bases and J 6 bases; nucleotides not matched to a gene: 10. Germline V gene data show CDR1 as SNHLY and CDR2 as FYNNEI. The CDR3 nucleotides read TGTGCCACCCAGCTCGGACAGGGTAATGGCTACACCTTC. This gives the protein CATQLGQGNGYTF.

The rearrangement uses TRBV5-4 and TRBJ2-2, with D hard to call. The CDR3 is made up of 13 amino acids. In germline, CDR1 is SGHNT, CDR2 YYREEE (reference sequence). Trimming left V 4 bases short and J 9 bases short, with 13 bases between. This CDR3 is CASSAAGNWELFF. CDR3 bases: TGTGCCAGCAGCGCGGCTGGGAATTGGGAGCTGTTTTTT.

CDR3 DNA: TGCGCCAGCAGCCAAGACCATAACCGGATAGAAGGCTACGAGCAGTACTTC. Translating gives CASSQDHNRIEGYEQYF. This rearrangement joins TRBV4-1 to TRBJ2-7; D is uncertain. V lost 0 bases and J 3 bases, leaving 18 bases between the germline ends. This CDR3 comprises 17 residues. Germline V lookup: CDR1 MGHRA, CDR2 YSYEKL.

J is TRBJ2-3 and V is TRBV13, with D possibly TRBD1 on 5 matching bases. CDR1 and CDR2 from the germline V gene are PRHDT and FYEKMQ (reference sequence). Trimming shortened V by 5 bases and J by 2 bases, and 14 bases separated the two germline ends. This CDR3 comprises 15 residues. The CDR3 DNA reads as TGTGCCAGCAGCCCTCAGGGTGGGCACACAGATACGCAGTATTTT. Protein: CASSPQGGHTDTQYF.

V gene TRBV6-2 or TRBV6-3 combines with J gene TRBJ2-3; 11 nucleotides match TRBD2. In germline, CDR1 is MNHEY, CDR2 SVGEGT. V gave up 5 bases and J gave up 2 bases; unmatched junction bases: 12. The CDR3 length is 18 residues. The CDR3 bases are TGTGCCAGCAGTACAACCCCCCGACTAGCGGGAAACACAGATACGCAGTATTTT. Its protein is CASSTTPRLAGNTDTQYF.

CDR3 bases: TGCGCCAGCAGCCAAGAGTATGGGGTTCCTCCAGATACGCAGTATTTT. Amino acid sequence: CASSQEYGVPPDTQYF. This sequence joins TRBV4-3 and TRBJ2-3; D uncertain. The CDR3 loop spans 16 amino acids. Germline CDR1 and CDR2: LGHNA and YSLEER. The ends were cut back, 0 bases at V and 4 bases at J, with 14 bases in the middle.

The chain uses TRBV7-2 and TRBJ2-2; the D is unclear. This CDR3 has 13 amino acids. V lost 6 bases and J lost 6, with 11 bases in between. Germline CDR1 reads SGHTA; CDR2 reads FQGNSA. This CDR3 reads CASSRKEAGELFF. The DNA for the CDR3 is TGTGCCAGCAGTCGGAAGGAAGCCGGGGAGCTGTTTTTT. The variable domain in full, completed from reference TRBV7-2 and TRBJ2-2, reads GAGVSQSPSNKVTEKGKDVELRCDPISGHTALYWYRQSLGQGLEFLIYFQGNSAPDKSGLPSDRFSAERTGGSVSTLTIQRTQQEDSAVYLCASSRKEAGELFFGEGSRLTVL.